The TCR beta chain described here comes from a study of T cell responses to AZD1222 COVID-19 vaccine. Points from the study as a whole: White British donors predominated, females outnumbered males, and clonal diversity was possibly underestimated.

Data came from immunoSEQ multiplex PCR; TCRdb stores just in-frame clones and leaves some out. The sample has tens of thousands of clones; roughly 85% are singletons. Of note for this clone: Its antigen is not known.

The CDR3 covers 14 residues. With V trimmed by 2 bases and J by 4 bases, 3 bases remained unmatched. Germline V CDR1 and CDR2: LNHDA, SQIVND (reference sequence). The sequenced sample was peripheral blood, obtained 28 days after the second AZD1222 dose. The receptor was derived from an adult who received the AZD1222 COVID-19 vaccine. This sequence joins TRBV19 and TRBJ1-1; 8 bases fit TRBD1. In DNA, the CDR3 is TGTGCCAGTAGTATAACAGGGGGGGGCACTGAAGCTTTCTTT. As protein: CASSITGGGTEAFF.